This record looks at one T cell receptor beta chain sequence and its context. Its antigen target is currently unknown. No qualities accompany the bases; no much larger clone lies one base away. The data derive from a study of control samples from healthy donors and cancer patients (dated by TCRdb to about 2020). According to the germline V gene, CDR1 reads MNHEY and CDR2 reads SVGAGI. There are 13 amino acids in the CDR3, from cysteine to phenylalanine inclusive. Only the CDR3 DNA is retained, 39 bases long and in frame from the first base. The V end loses 0 bases and the J end loses 4 bases, and a stretch of 6 bases separates them. Libraries were prepared through the immunoSEQ multiplex PCR assay. This is the immuneACCESS table as TCRdb keeps it, with only in-frame sequences that have V and J called. A part of the clones is gone; compared with another copy, unresolved V genes explain less than half, and the rest is unexplained. The sample has roughly 120,000 clones on record, 85% to 95% of them singletons. The ten largest clones represent 3.5% to 4% of the sample.

The sample was blood. The clonotype comes from a man younger than 45 in good health. The sequence links TRBV6-5 to TRBJ1-2, with the D gene not clear enough to name. The nucleotides are TGTGCCAGCAGTTACTCGAACGGCTATGGCTACACCTTC. Translated, it reads CASSYSNGYGYTF.